Judged by abundance, the clone carrying this T cell receptor beta chain is medium-sized (0.01 to 0.1%). Its target is not known. Other DNA variants within this sample encode the same CDR3. Every patient relapsed after autologous stem cell transplantation, and brentuximab vedotin exposure varied. Profiling relied on immunoSEQ multiplex PCR, and the TCRdb table lists in-frame clones only, not all of them. The data hold 39,000 or so clones, with 86% observed a single time. This entry comes from a study of PD-1 blockade in classical Hodgkin lymphoma. Study observations and caveats: Diversity similar to that of newly diagnosed patients was seen at baseline in complete responders. Compared with healthy donors, newly diagnosed patients reportedly showed lower baseline TCR diversity. Sources of repertoire differences remain undefined, possibly disease activity or prior therapy. Unlike CD8+ TCR diversity, which did not rise significantly by C4D1, CD4+ TCR diversity did.

The sequences come from peripheral blood mononuclear cells (PBMCs), collected before the second cycle of nivolumab. This TCR was recovered from a human donor with classical Hodgkin lymphoma.

The CDR3 loop is CASSLGQGRGYTF. In DNA, the CDR3 is TGCGCCAGCAGCTTGGGACAGGGACGCGGCTACACCTTC. The chain has TRBV5-1 and TRBJ1-2, with TRBD1 matching over 7 bases. Looked up from germline, CDR1 is SGHRS and CDR2 is YFSETQ. The CDR3 has 13 amino acids. Germline trimming cut 0 bases from V and 8 bases from J; bases unmatched to any gene: 4. Filled out from reference TRBV5-1 and TRBJ1-2, the complete variable domain reads KAGVTQTPRYLIKTRGQQVTLSCSPISGHRSVSWYQQTPGQGLQFLFEYFSETQRNKGNFPGRFSGRQFSNSRSEMNVSTLELGDSALYLCASSLGQGRGYTFGSGTRLTVV.